The entry below gives a single T cell receptor (beta chain) sequence along with its context. This entry is derived from a study of shared clonotypes between healthy human individuals. The J segment lost 5 bases and the V segment lost 0 bases, leaving 14 bases of the junction unmatched. The germline V gene encodes CDR1 SGHNT and CDR2 YYREEE (reference sequence). This CDR3 comprises 18 residues. 200 ng DNA, around 30,000 T cell genomes, went into each sorted-subset replicate PCR. The authors' processing: Junction-only sequences without quality scores were provided by ImmunoSEQ, so filtering was different. The assay was immunoSEQ multiplex PCR, and TCRdb's table has in-frame clones only and misses some. The V and J calls and clone size come from that table; D and trimming were worked out from the DNA. In the table there are roughly 680,000 clones, 72% of which are singletons.

The chain carries TRBV5-4 and TRBJ2-5; TRBD2 aligns across 9 bases. The TCR was taken from a woman aged 30 to 39 in good health. The sample taken for sequencing was memory CD4+ T cells sorted from blood. The sample's subset: CD45RA-negative fraction. The CDR3 DNA is TGTGCCAGCAGCTTGGGGGTTCTAGCGGGAACTTCGGGGGAGACCCAGTACTTC. Translation: CASSLGVLAGTSGETQYF.